This TCR beta chain was captured in a study of T-cell memory formation after mild COVID-19. This clonotype was detected a few times. TCRdb itself ran the 5' RACE reads through MiXCR, one entry per CDR3 protein. The table includes 300,000 to 350,000 distinct CDR3 sequences, 10% to 15% detected once. The sample was PBMCs or a T cell subset sorted from them (not recorded which). The source is a man aged 18 to 30 who had mild COVID-19 (a few samples of this study predate the infection). Cell type and time point are not known.

The CDR3 region has the DNA TGCGCCAGCAGCCAAGCGGGAGATCAGCCCCAGCATTTT. This encodes CASSQAGDQPQHF. The rearrangement joins TRBV4-3 to TRBJ1-5; D remains ambiguous. V lost 1 base and J lost 5, with 6 bases in between. The germline gives CDR1 LGHNA, CDR2 YSLEER. The CDR3 sequence is 13 residues long.